The clone carrying this T cell receptor (beta chain) occurred a few times. Its specificity is unknown. Germline assignment: CDR1 DFQATT and CDR2 SNEGSKA (reference sequence). Unmatched junction bases numbered 12, after V lost 2 bases and J lost 8 bases. The CDR3 extends over 15 amino acids. For TCR beta, libraries came from quantitative 5'-RACE with molecular barcodes. TCRdb re-analysed the 5' RACE reads in MiXCR, keeping a single row per CDR3 protein. The table shows about 220,000 distinct CDR3 sequences, with 6% to 8% occurring only once. This record comes from a study of CD8 T cells in ankylosing spondylitis. The study's findings and limits: For ankylosing spondylitis blood, a TCR beta motif of 7 or 8 highly homologous variants appeared characteristic. In the blood and synovial fluid of reactive arthritis, some motif variants had been previously reported. Disease-linked clones reportedly showed significant enrichment in matched ankylosing spondylitis synovial fluid. Disease-associated clonotypes exhibited CD8+ identity and were relatively infrequent in peripheral blood.

The clonotype originates from a male donor with ankylosing spondylitis. Sequencing was carried out using blood, either unsorted or a sorted T cell fraction (not recorded which). V and J are TRBV20-1 and TRBJ2-7; 10 bases fit TRBD2. The CDR3 is CSARSLASGRGQQYF. The CDR3 DNA follows: TGCAGTGCTAGATCGTTGGCTAGCGGGAGAGGGCAGCAGTACTTC.